The source of this T cell receptor beta chain is a study of T cells expressing NK-cell markers. TCRdb reprocessed the 5' RACE reads and stores each CDR3 protein as one record, lacking DNA. This sample's table reports about 450,000 distinct CDR3 sequences. The CDR3 sequence is 15 residues long. Germline values: CDR1 SGHTA, CDR2 FQGNSA. This sequence was found in a woman between 18 and 75 years old in good health. Sequenced input: blood T cells: a sorted CD56 or NKG2C T cell subset, CD4+ or CD8+ T cells, or bulk PBMC T cells (not recorded which). The chain combines TRBV7-2 with TRBJ2-7; TCRdb designates TRBD1, a call that cannot be tested without DNA. The CDR3 loop reads CASSLEPTETYEQYF.